This entry lists 14 T cell receptor beta chains sequenced from one sample in a study of blood T cell repertoires in COVID-19. TCRdb keeps only in-frame clones here, not all; method: immunoSEQ multiplex PCR. Here the sample spans about 210,000 clones, 80% to 90% being singletons. Sample: PBMCs or T cells enriched from blood (not recorded which). These receptor sequences come from a man aged 18 to 29 with acute COVID-19.

The rearrangement links TRBV18 to TRBJ1-1, with D unresolved. From germline, CDR1 is KGHSH and CDR2 LQKENI. The CDR3 spans 14 residues. Trimming left V 3 bases short and J 6 bases short, with 14 bases between. The CDR3 DNA follows: TGTGCCAGCTCACCTTCGACCCTCGAGGCTGAAGCTTTCTTT. Amino acid sequence: CASSPSTLEAEAFF. The complete variable domain, with remaining parts taken from reference TRBV18 and TRBJ1-1, reads NAGVMQNPRHLVRRRGQEARLRCSPMKGHSHVYWYRQLPEEGLKFMVYLQKENIIDESGMPKERFSAEFPKEGPSILRIQQVVRGDSAAYFCASSPSTLEAEAFFGQGTRLTVV.

V and J are TRBV19 and TRBJ2-1, with D hard to call. Trimming shortened V by 8 bases and J by 0 bases, and 8 bases separated the two germline ends. There are 13 residues in the CDR3. Germline V gene lookup returns CDR1 LNHDA and CDR2 SQIVND (reference sequence). The CDR3 loop reads CASSKSSYNEQFF. For the CDR3, the DNA is TGTGCCAGTTCGAAGAGCTCCTACAATGAGCAGTTCTTC.

The chain is built from TRBV18 and TRBJ2-3; 11 bases align to TRBD1. Germline V CDR1 and CDR2: KGHSH, LQKENI. After removal of 4 bases from V and 4 bases from J, the junction contained 10 bases not matched to a gene. This CDR3 is built from 17 residues. The CDR3 protein is CASSLESGDRGADTQYF. The CDR3 nucleotides are TGTGCCAGCTCACTCGAATCCGGGGACAGGGGGGCAGATACGCAGTATTTT.

The sample holds one count of this clone. The chain recombines TRBV11-2 with TRBJ2-1, with 10 positions matching TRBD2. The CDR3 spans 16 residues. V trimming: 3 bases; J trimming: 6 bases; junction bases outside the gene matches: 8. CDR1 is SGHAT, CDR2 FQNNGV, per germline. The CDR3: CASSFGSGRVGNEQFF. In nucleotides, the CDR3 is TGTGCCAGCAGCTTTGGAAGCGGGAGGGTAGGCAATGAGCAGTTCTTC.

V and J are TRBV7-6 and TRBJ1-1; 7 positions match TRBD1. J was trimmed by 3 bases and V by 5 bases; bases with no gene match: 3. CDR3 length equals 13 residues. Germline V gene data show CDR1 as SGHVS and CDR2 as FNYEAQ. The CDR3 nucleotides are TGTGCCAGCAGCCGACAGGGTGACACTGAAGCTTTCTTT. Translating gives CASSRQGDTEAFF.

The chain combines TRBV28 with TRBJ1-3; D is undetermined. The V end lost 2 bases, the J end lost 4 bases, and 12 bases lay between the germline ends. Looked up from germline, CDR1 is MDHEN and CDR2 is SYDVKM. CDR3 length equals 15 residues. The CDR3 protein is CASSLETSWGNTIYF. The CDR3 DNA is TGTGCCAGCAGTTTAGAAACTAGTTGGGGAAACACCATATATTTT.

The chain couples TRBV4-1 to TRBJ2-7; no definite D call. With 0 bases removed from V and 3 bases from J, the gap between germline ends came to 12 bases. Germline CDR1 and CDR2: MGHRA and YSYEKL. The CDR3 is 15 amino acids. For the CDR3, the DNA is TGCGCCAGCAGCCAAGAAACAGAAAACTTCTACGAGCAGTACTTC. Translating it yields CASSQETENFYEQYF.

This rearrangement joins TRBV19 to TRBJ1-2, with 7 positions matching TRBD1. Trimming cost V 9 bases and J 4 bases; bases outside gene matches: 20. This CDR3 has 17 amino acids. CDR1 is LNHDA, CDR2 SQIVND, per germline (reference sequence). The DNA for the CDR3 is TGTGCCAGCAACCCCGTGGGACAGCAGGCCGGTGGCTATGGCTACACCTTC. It encodes CASNPVGQQAGGYGYTF.

The table lists this clone with a count of one. V is TRBV27 and J is TRBJ2-5; 8 bases map to TRBD2. The trim removed 6 bases at V and 4 bases at J, leaving 13 bases unmatched. The CDR3 is 16 residues long. Germline assignment: CDR1 MNHEY and CDR2 SMNVEV (reference sequence). CDR3 amino acids: CASSPMAGRAGETQYF. CDR3 nucleotides: TGTGCCAGCAGCCCTATGGCCGGGAGGGCCGGAGAGACCCAGTACTTC.

The V call is TRBV4-1, the J call TRBJ1-5, with a weak D call TRBD1 (5 bases). Trimming left V 0 bases short and J 5 bases short, with 23 bases between. Germline assignment: CDR1 MGHRA and CDR2 YSYEKL. This CDR3 is built from 19 residues. The CDR3 nucleotides are TGCGCCAGCAGCCAAGATCATAGGGGCGGAGGGGCTAGGGATCAGCCCCAGCATTTT. It is translated as CASSQDHRGGGARDQPQHF.

The rearrangement links TRBV27 to TRBJ2-7, with a tentative D call TRBD2 (6 bases). Germline V gene sequence: CDR1 MNHEY, CDR2 SMNVEV (reference sequence). The CDR3 spans 15 residues. Trimming removed 3 bases from V and 2 bases from J, with 14 bases in between. The CDR3 DNA is TGTGCCAGCAGTTTCGCTTATACGGGAGCCTACGAGCAGTACTTC. Residues: CASSFAYTGAYEQYF.

The rearrangement joins TRBV6-2 or TRBV6-3 to TRBJ2-1; 7 nucleotides agree with TRBD2. Germline V gene lookup returns CDR1 MNHEY and CDR2 SVGEGT. This CDR3 is built from 15 residues. J gave up 4 bases and V 2 bases, and 5 bases lay outside the gene matches. This CDR3 reads CASSYRAGVYNEQFF. The CDR3 nucleotides are TGTGCCAGCAGTTACCGGGCGGGGGTATACAATGAGCAGTTCTTC.

The V call is TRBV27, the J call TRBJ2-1; D gene uncertain. The CDR3 runs to 15 residues. With 2 bases removed from V and 4 bases from J, the gap between germline ends came to 12 bases. Looked up from germline, CDR1 is MNHEY and CDR2 is SMNVEV (reference sequence). CDR3 region: CASSLSTLPYNEQFF. In nucleotides, the CDR3 is TGTGCCAGCAGTTTAAGCACCCTTCCGTACAATGAGCAGTTCTTC.

The chain recombines TRBV12-5 with TRBJ2-1, with 7 nucleotides matching TRBD2. The germline gives CDR1 LGHNT, CDR2 FRNRAP. CDR3 length: 16 residues. The ends lost 3 bases at V and 0 bases at J; junction bases unmatched: 5. CDR3 bases: TGTGCTAGTGGTTTTTTTGCGGGAGTCTCCTACAATGAGCAGTTCTTC. It specifies CASGFFAGVSYNEQFF. The variable domain in full, with the rest retrieved from reference TRBV12-5 and TRBJ2-1, is DARVTQTPRHKVTEMGQEVTMRCQPILGHNTVFWYRQTMMQGLELLAYFRNRAPLDDSGMPKDRFSAEMPDATLATLKIQPSEPRDSAVYFCASGFFAGVSYNEQFFGPGTRLTVL.